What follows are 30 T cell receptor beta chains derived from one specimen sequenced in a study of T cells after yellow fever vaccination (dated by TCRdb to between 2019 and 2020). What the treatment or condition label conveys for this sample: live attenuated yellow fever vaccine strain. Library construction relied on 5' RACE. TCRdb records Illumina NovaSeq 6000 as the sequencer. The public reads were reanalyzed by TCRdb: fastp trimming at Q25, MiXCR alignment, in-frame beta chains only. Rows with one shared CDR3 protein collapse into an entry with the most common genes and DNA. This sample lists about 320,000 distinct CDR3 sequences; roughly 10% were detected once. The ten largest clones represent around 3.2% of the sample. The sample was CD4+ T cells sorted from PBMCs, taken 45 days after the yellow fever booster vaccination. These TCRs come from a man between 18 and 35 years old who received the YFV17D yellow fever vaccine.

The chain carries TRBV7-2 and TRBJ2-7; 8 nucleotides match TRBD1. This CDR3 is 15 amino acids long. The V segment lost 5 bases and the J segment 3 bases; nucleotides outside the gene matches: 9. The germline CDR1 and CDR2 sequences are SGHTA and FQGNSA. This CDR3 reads CASSIRTGFNYEQYF. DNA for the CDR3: TGTGCCAGCAGCATACGGACAGGGTTCAACTACGAGCAGTACTTC. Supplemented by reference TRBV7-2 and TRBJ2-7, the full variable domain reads GAGVSQSPSNKVTEKGKDVELRCDPISGHTALYWYRQSLGQGLEFLIYFQGNSAPDKSGLPSDRFSAERTGGSVSTLTIQRTQQEDSAVYLCASSIRTGFNYEQYFGPGTRLTVT.

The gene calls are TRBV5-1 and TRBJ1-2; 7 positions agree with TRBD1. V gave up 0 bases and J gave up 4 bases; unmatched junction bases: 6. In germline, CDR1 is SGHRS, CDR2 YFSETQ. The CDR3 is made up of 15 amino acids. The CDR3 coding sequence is TGCGCCAGCAGCTTGGGGGAACAGGGGTTCTATGGCTACACCTTC. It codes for CASSLGEQGFYGYTF.

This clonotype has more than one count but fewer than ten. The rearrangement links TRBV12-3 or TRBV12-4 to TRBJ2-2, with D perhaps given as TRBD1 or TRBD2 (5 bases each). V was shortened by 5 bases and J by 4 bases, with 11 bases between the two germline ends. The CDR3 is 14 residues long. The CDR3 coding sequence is TGTGCCAGCAGTCGGGGCCGGGGCACCGGGGAGCTGTTTTTT. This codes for CASSRGRGTGELFF.

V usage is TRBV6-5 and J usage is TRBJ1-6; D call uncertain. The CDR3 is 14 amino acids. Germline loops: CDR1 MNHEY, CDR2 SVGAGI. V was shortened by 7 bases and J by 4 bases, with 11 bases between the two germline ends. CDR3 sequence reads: CASTGPAYNSPLHF. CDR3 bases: TGTGCCAGCACGGGCCCCGCTTATAATTCACCCCTCCACTTT.

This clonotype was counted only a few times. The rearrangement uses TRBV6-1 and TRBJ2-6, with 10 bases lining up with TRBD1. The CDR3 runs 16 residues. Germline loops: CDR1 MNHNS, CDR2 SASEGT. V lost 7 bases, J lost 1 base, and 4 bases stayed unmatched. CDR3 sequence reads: CASIPGQGSGANVLTF. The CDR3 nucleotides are TGTGCCAGCATCCCGGGACAGGGGTCTGGGGCCAACGTCCTGACTTTC.

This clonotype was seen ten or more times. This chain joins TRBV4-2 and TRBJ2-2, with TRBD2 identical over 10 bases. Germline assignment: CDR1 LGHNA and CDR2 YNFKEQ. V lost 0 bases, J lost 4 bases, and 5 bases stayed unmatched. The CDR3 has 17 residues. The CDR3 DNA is TGTGCCAGCAGCCAAGAGGCAAGCGGGGGGGCCACCGGGGAGCTGTTTTTT. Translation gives CASSQEASGGATGELFF.

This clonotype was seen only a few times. The CDR3 DNA follows: TGTGCCACCTCACTGGCGGGGGGGGAAGCTTTCTTT. This gives the protein CATSLAGGEAFF. This chain links TRBV12-3 or TRBV12-4 with TRBJ1-1; possible D gene TRBD1, 5 bases. The CDR3 is 12 amino acids. V gave up 10 bases and J gave up 8 bases, with 17 bases separating them.

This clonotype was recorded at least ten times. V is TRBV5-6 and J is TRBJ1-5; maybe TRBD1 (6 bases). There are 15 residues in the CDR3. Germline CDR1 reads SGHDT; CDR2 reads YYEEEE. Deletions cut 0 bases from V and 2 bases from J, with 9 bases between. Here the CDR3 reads CASSLGGQRNQPQHF. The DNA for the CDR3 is TGTGCCAGCAGCTTGGGCGGACAGCGCAATCAGCCCCAGCATTTT.

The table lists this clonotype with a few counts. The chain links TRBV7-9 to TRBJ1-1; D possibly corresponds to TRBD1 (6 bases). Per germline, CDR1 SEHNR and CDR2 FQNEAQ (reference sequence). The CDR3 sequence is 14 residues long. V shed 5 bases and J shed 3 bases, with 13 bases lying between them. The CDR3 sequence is CASSAGHIDTEAFF. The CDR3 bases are TGTGCCAGCAGCGCGGGACATATTGACACTGAAGCTTTCTTT.

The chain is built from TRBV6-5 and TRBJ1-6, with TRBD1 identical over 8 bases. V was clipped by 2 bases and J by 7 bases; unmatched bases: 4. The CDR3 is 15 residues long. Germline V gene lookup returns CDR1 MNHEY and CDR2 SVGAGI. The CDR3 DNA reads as TGTGCCAGCAGTTACCAAGGGACAGGAAATTCACCCCTCCACTTT. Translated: CASSYQGTGNSPLHF.

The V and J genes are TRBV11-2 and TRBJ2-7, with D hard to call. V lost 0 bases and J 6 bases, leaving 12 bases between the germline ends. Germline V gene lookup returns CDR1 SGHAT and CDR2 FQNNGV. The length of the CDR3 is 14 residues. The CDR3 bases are TGTGCCAGCAGCTTAGACCATTCGGGCTCCGAGCAGTACGTC. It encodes CASSLDHSGSEQYV.

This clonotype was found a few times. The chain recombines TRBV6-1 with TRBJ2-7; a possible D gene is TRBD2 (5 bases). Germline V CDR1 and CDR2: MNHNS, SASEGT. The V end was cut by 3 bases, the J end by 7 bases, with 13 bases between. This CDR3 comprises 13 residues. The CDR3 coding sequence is TGTGCCAGCAGTGAGGGGTCAAGGGAGGAGCAGTACTTC. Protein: CASSEGSREEQYF.

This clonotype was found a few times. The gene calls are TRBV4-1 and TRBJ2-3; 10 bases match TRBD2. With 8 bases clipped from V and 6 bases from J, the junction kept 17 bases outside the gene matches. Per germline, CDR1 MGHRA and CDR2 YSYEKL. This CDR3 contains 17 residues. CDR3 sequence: CASSRGGLALAGDTQYF. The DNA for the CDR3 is TGCGCCAGCTCCCGGGGGGGACTAGCGCTAGCGGGCGATACGCAGTATTTT.

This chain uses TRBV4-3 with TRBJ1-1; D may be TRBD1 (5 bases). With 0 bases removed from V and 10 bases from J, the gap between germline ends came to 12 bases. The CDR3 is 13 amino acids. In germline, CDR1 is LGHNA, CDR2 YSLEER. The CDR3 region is CASSQDGRAGAFF. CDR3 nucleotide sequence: TGCGCCAGCAGCCAAGATGGCAGGGCCGGAGCTTTCTTT.

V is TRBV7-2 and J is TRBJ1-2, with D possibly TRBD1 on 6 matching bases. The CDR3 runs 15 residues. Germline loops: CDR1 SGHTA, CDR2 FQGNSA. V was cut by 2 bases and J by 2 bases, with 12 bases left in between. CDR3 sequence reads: CASSLMGAANYGYTF. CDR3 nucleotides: TGTGCCAGCAGCTTAATGGGGGCGGCGAACTATGGCTACACCTTC.

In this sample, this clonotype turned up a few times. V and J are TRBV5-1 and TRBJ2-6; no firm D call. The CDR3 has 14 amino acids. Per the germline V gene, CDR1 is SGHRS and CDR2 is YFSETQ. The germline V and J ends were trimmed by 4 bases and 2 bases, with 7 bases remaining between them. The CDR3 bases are TGCGCCAGCAGCCTTTCTACTGGGGCCAACGTCCTGACTTTC. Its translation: CASSLSTGANVLTF.

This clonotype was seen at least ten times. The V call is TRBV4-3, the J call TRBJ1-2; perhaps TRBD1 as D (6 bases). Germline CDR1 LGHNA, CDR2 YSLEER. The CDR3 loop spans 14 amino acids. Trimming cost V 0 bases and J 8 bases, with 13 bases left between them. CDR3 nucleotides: TGCGCCAGCAGCCAAGATTTGGGGGCCGGGGGCTACACCTTC. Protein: CASSQDLGAGGYTF.

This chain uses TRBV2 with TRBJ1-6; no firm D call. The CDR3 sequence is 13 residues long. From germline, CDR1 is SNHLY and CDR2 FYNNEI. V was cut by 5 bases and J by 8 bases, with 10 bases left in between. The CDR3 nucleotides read TGTGCCAGCAGTCGAGAAAGGGATTCACCCCTCCACTTT. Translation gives CASSRERDSPLHF.

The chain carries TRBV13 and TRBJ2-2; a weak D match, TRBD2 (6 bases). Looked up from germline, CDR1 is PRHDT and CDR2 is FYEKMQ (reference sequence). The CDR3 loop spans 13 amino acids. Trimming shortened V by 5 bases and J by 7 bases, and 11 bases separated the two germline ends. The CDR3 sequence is CASSGGRNGELFF. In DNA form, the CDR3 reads TGTGCCAGCAGCGGAGGGCGCAACGGGGAGCTGTTTTTT.

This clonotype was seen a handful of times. CDR3 in DNA: TGTGCCAGCAGCCAAACGGGGCCCTGGGTCCCCGGGGAGCTGTTTTTT. Translated, it gives CASSQTGPWVPGELFF. The chain recombines TRBV3-1 with TRBJ2-2, with D perhaps being TRBD1 or TRBD2 (5 bases each). V lost 2 bases and J 6 bases, leaving 16 bases between the germline ends. From germline, CDR1 is LGHDT and CDR2 YNNKEL (reference sequence). This CDR3 is built from 16 residues.

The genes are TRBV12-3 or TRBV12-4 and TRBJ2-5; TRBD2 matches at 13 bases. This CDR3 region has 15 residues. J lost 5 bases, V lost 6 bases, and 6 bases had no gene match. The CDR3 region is CASRTTSGGAETQYF. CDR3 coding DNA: TGTGCCAGCAGAACAACTAGCGGGGGGGCGGAGACCCAGTACTTC.

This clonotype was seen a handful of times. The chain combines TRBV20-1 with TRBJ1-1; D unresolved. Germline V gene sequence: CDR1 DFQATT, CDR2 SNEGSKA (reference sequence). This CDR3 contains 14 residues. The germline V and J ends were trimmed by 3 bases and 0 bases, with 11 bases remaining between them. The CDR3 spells CSASLRAVNTEAFF. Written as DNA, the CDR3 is TGCAGTGCTAGTTTGAGGGCGGTGAACACTGAAGCTTTCTTT.

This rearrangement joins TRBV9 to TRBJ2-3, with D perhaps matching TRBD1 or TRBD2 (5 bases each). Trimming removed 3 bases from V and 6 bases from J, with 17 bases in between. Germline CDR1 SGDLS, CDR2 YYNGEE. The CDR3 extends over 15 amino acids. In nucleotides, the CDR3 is TGTGCCAGCAGCGCGTACGGGACCCTCGAGGATACGCAGTATTTT. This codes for CASSAYGTLEDTQYF. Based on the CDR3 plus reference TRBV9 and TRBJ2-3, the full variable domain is DSGVTQTPKHLITATGQRVTLRCSPRSGDLSVYWYQQSLDQGLQFLIQYYNGEERAKGNILERFSAQQFPDLHSELNLSSLELGDSALYFCASSAYGTLEDTQYFGPGTRLTVL.

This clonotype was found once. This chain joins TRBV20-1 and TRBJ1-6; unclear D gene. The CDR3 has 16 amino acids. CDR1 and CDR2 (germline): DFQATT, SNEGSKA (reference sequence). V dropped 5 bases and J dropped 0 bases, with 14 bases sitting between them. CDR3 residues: CSARRTLSSYNSPLHF. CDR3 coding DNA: TGCAGTGCTCGCCGGACGTTGAGCTCCTATAATTCACCCCTCCACTTT.

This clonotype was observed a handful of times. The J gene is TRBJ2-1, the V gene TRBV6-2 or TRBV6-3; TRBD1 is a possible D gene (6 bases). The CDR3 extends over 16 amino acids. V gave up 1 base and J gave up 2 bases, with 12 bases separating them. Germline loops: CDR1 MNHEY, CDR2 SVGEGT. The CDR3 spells CASSYWNRAPYNEQFF. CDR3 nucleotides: TGTGCCAGCAGTTACTGGAACAGGGCCCCCTACAATGAGCAGTTCTTC.

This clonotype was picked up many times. The CDR3 loop reads CASRNRGPKQFF. In nucleotides, the CDR3 is TGCGCCAGCAGGAACAGGGGACCGAAGCAGTTCTTC. The chain is built from TRBV5-1 and TRBJ2-1; 7 bases are a match to TRBD1. V was clipped by 5 bases and J by 11 bases; unmatched bases: 7. Germline V gene data show CDR1 as SGHRS and CDR2 as YFSETQ. The CDR3 loop spans 12 amino acids.

The CDR3 nucleotides are TGTGCCAGCAGTTTATGGGGGGCGATTTCGGCTGAAGCTTTCTTT. Its protein product is CASSLWGAISAEAFF. This sequence joins TRBV12-3 or TRBV12-4 and TRBJ1-1; D possibly corresponds to TRBD1 (6 bases). This CDR3 is 15 amino acids long. V shed 2 bases and J shed 6 bases, with 16 bases lying between them.

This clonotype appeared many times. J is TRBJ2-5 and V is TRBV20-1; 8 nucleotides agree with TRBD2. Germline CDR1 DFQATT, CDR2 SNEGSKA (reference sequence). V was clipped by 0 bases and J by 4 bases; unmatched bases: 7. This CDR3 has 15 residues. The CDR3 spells CSARDPSGGGETQYF. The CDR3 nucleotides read TGCAGTGCTAGAGATCCCAGCGGGGGTGGAGAGACCCAGTACTTC.

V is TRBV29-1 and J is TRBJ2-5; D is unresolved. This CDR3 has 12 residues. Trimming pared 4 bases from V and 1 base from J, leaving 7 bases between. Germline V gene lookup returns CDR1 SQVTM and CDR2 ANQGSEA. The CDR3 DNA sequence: TGCAGCGTTGGCGGCAGCCAAGAGACCCAGTACTTC. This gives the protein CSVGGSQETQYF.

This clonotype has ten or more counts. The CDR3 region is CASSLVRQETQYF. DNA for the CDR3: TGTGCCAGCAGTTTGGTACGTCAAGAGACCCAGTACTTC. This chain joins TRBV6-5 and TRBJ2-5; no reliable D call. The germline CDR1 and CDR2 sequences are MNHEY and SVGAGI. V dropped 4 bases and J dropped 2 bases, with 8 bases sitting between them. This CDR3 region has 13 residues.